The 8 T cell receptor beta chains below come from one sample, sequenced in a study of blood T cell repertoires in COVID-19. Libraries were prepared by immunoSEQ multiplex PCR; TCRdb keeps only in-frame clonotypes and omits some of them. The sample contains 150,000 or so clones, roughly 90% of which appear only once. The material sequenced was peripheral blood. The source is a man in his 60s with active or convalescent COVID-19.

V is TRBV6-5 and J is TRBJ2-3, with 11 positions matching TRBD2. Germline CDR1 is MNHEY and CDR2 is SVGAGI. The junction had 4 bases not matched to a gene; V was cut back by 6 bases and J by 2 bases. The CDR3 runs to 15 residues. The CDR3 DNA reads TGTGCCAGCAGACCGGGACTAGCGGACACAGATACGCAGTATTTT. It codes for CASRPGLADTDTQYF.

This chain connects TRBV19 to TRBJ1-3, with D maybe TRBD1 (5 bases). Germline V CDR1 and CDR2: LNHDA, SQIVND (reference sequence). The CDR3 totals 14 residues. V lost 5 bases, J lost 4 bases, and 12 bases lay in between. The CDR3 DNA reads TGTGCCAGTAGTGCTAGGGGTTTCGGAAACACCATATATTTT. Translating it yields CASSARGFGNTIYF.

The rearrangement uses TRBV30 and TRBJ1-3; a possible D gene is TRBD1 (5 bases). Looked up from germline, CDR1 is GTSNPN and CDR2 is SVGIG (reference sequence). The CDR3 has 13 amino acids. The CDR3 DNA follows: TGTGCTTCGACAGAATACTCTGGAAACACCATATATTTT. As protein: CASTEYSGNTIYF.

This rearrangement joins TRBV7-8 to TRBJ1-3, with D maybe TRBD1 (5 bases). The CDR3 contains 13 residues. Trimming stripped 11 bases from V and 0 bases from J, with 11 bases between. Germline V CDR1 and CDR2: SGHVS, FQNEAQ. The CDR3 sequence: CAGGGISGNTIYF. In DNA, the CDR3 is TGTGCCGGCGGGGGGATCTCTGGAAACACCATATATTTT.

J is TRBJ1-1 and V is TRBV13; 8 bases match TRBD1. With 0 bases clipped from V and 1 base from J, the junction kept 7 bases outside the gene matches. Germline V CDR1 and CDR2: PRHDT, FYEKMQ (reference sequence). CDR3 length: 17 residues. This chain's CDR3 is CASSLGPGGASNTEAFF. For the CDR3, the DNA is TGTGCCAGCAGCTTAGGCCCAGGGGGCGCCTCGAACACTGAAGCTTTCTTT.

V and J are TRBV6-5 and TRBJ1-2; D remains unclear. The ends were cut back, 5 bases at V and 4 bases at J, with 14 bases in the middle. The CDR3 runs to 14 residues. Germline V CDR1 and CDR2: MNHEY, SVGAGI. CDR3 sequence: CASSPTRTGYGYTF. CDR3 bases: TGTGCCAGCAGTCCTACAAGGACTGGCTATGGCTACACCTTC.

CDR3 region: CASSRQQGSYGYTF. The CDR3 DNA follows: TGTGCCAGCAGTCGGCAACAGGGTTCCTATGGCTACACCTTC. The rearrangement links TRBV19 to TRBJ1-2; D is possibly TRBD1 (6 bases). Germline values: CDR1 LNHDA, CDR2 SQIVND (reference sequence). V was clipped by 9 bases and J by 4 bases, with 18 bases between them. The CDR3 loop spans 14 amino acids. The whole variable domain, remainder taken from reference TRBV19 and TRBJ1-2, is DGGITQSPKYLFRKEGQNVTLSCEQNLNHDAMYWYRQDPGQGLRLIYYSQIVNDFQKGDIAEGYSVSREKKESFPLTVTSAQKNPTAFYLCASSRQQGSYGYTFGSGTRLTVV.

The rearrangement joins TRBV18 to TRBJ2-7; tentatively, D is TRBD2 (5 bases). CDR3 size: 15 residues. Trimming left V 0 bases short and J 1 base short, with 10 bases between. Germline lookup yields CDR1 KGHSH and CDR2 LQKENI. CDR3 bases: TGTGCCAGCTCACCACCACGGACTGATTCCTACGAGCAGTACTTC. Its translation: CASSPPRTDSYEQYF.